This record looks at one TCR beta chain sequence and its context. This entry comes from a study of blood T cell repertoires in COVID-19. Study overall: Spain, Italy and the United States supplied samples that represented acute and convalescent COVID-19.

Under the authors' procedure: Nucleated cell number was recorded as an estimate derived from reference gene primer amplification. Assay: immunoSEQ multiplex PCR; the TCRdb copy retains only in-frame clones and omits some. The DNA gave D and trimming, while V, J and clone size come from that table. The table records 88,000 or so clones, 81% of them present only once. Sequencing was done on a sample of peripheral blood. This clonotype originated in a man in his sixties with acute or convalescent COVID-19.

CDR3: CASSRVGLAASTDTQYF. CDR3 DNA sequence: TGTGCCAGCAGCCGAGTCGGACTAGCGGCTAGCACAGATACGCAGTATTTT. V is TRBV3-1 (or the pseudogene TRBV3-2) and J is TRBJ2-3; 10 bases map to TRBD2. The V segment lost 4 bases and the J segment 0 bases; nucleotides outside the gene matches: 7. The CDR3 has 17 amino acids. Germline V gene sequence: CDR1 LGHDT, CDR2 YNNKEL (reference sequence).